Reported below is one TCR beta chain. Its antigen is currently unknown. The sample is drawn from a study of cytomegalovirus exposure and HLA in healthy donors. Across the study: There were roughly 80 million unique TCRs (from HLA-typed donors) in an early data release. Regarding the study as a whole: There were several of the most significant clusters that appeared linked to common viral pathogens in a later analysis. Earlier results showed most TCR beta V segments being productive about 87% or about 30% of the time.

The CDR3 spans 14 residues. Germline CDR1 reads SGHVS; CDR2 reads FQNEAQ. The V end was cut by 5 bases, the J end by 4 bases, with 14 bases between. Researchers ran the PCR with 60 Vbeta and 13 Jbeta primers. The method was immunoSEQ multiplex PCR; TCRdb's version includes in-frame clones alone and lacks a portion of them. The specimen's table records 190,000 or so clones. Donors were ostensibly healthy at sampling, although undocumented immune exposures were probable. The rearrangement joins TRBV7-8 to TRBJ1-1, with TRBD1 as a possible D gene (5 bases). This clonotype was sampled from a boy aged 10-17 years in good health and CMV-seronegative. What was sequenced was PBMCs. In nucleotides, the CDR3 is TGTGCCAGCAGCCTAGTGGGTCAGGGCACTGAAGCTTTCTTT. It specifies CASSLVGQGTEAFF.